These 8 T cell receptor beta chains came from one sample sequenced in a study of T cell responses to AZD1222 COVID-19 vaccine (dated by TCRdb to the early 2020s). Sample time point, as interpreted from the label and publication: baseline before first vaccination. Library preparation employed the immunoSEQ multiplex PCR assay. In TCRdb, the immuneACCESS table is reduced to in-frame sequences with V and J assigned. These tables do not hold every clone; where another copy was compared, an unresolved V gene accounts for under half, and the others remain unexplained. The sample has roughly 160,000 clones on record, roughly 90% of them singletons. The ten largest clones capture 5.5% of the sample. The sample here was peripheral blood, taken on day 0 of AZD1222 vaccination. The receptor set was obtained from an adult in good health.

This chain connects TRBV18 to TRBJ1-5; no reliable D call. The CDR3 covers 15 residues. The V gene's germline CDR1 is KGHSH and CDR2 LQKENI. Trimming left V 3 bases short and J 3 bases short, with 12 bases between. The CDR3 sequence is CASSPPGSANQPQHF. The CDR3 DNA follows: TGTGCCAGCTCACCTCCGGGTTCTGCCAATCAGCCCCAGCATTTT.

This chain links TRBV6-5 with TRBJ1-4, with no clear D. CDR1 MNHEY and CDR2 SVGAGI come from the germline V gene. The V gene lost 7 bases and the J gene lost 5 bases, with 8 bases spanning the gap. There are 12 residues in the CDR3. The CDR3 protein is CASMRKNEKLFF. The CDR3 DNA reads as TGTGCCAGCATGCGGAAGAATGAAAAACTGTTTTTT.

This chain links TRBV7-2 with TRBJ2-1, with D possibly being TRBD2 (7 bases). From germline, CDR1 is SGHTA and CDR2 FQGNSA. This CDR3 spans 15 amino acids. V lost 5 bases and J lost 7, with 18 bases in between. The CDR3, as DNA: TGTGCCAGCAGCGCCTGGGGGGGGCTGGGAAATGAGCAGTTCTTC. This sequence encodes CASSAWGGLGNEQFF.

The CDR3 sequence is CSASRDRVYGYTF. DNA for the CDR3: TGCAGTGCTAGTCGGGACAGGGTTTATGGCTACACCTTC. The V gene is TRBV20-1, the J gene TRBJ1-2; 9 bases line up with TRBD1. Losses at the gene ends were 3 bases for V and 5 bases for J; bases not matched to a gene: 4. Germline V gene data show CDR1 as DFQATT and CDR2 as SNEGSKA (reference sequence). CDR3 length: 13 amino acids.

Only one count was recorded for this clone. The chain uses TRBV3-1 (or the pseudogene TRBV3-2) and TRBJ1-6; TRBD1 is a possible D gene (6 bases). This CDR3 comprises 16 residues. V was shortened by 4 bases and J by 10 bases, with 20 bases between the two germline ends. CDR1 and CDR2 (germline): LGHDT, YNNKEL (reference sequence). The CDR3 DNA sequence: TGTGCCAGCAGCCTAAGGGGCCCACAGGGCGAGTCACCCCTCCACTTT. As protein: CASSLRGPQGESPLHF.

This clone ranks as medium-sized. The CDR3 sequence: CASVNGGSNQPQHF. CDR3 nucleotide sequence: TGTGCCAGCGTAAACGGGGGCAGCAATCAGCCCCAGCATTTT. V gene TRBV6-1 combines with J gene TRBJ1-5, with D perhaps matching TRBD1 (6 bases). V gave up 8 bases and J gave up 1 base, with 12 bases separating them. The germline gives CDR1 MNHNS, CDR2 SASEGT. The CDR3 is made up of 14 amino acids.

V and J are TRBV7-3 and TRBJ2-2, with TRBD1 matching over 8 bases. This CDR3 contains 15 residues. V shed 1 base and J 5 bases; nucleotides not matched to a gene: 3. CDR1 is SGHTA, CDR2 FQGTGA, per germline. The CDR3 spells CASSLNRGETGELFF. In DNA, the CDR3 is TGTGCCAGCAGCTTAAACAGGGGGGAGACCGGGGAGCTGTTTTTT. The variable domain in full, completed from reference TRBV7-3 and TRBJ2-2, reads GAGVSQTPSNKVTEKGKYVELRCDPISGHTALYWYRQSLGQGPEFLIYFQGTGAADDSGLPNDRFFAVRPEGSVSTLKIQRTERGDSAVYLCASSLNRGETGELFFGEGSRLTVL.

The rearrangement uses TRBV7-8 and TRBJ1-1; weak D call: TRBD1 (5 bases). Trimming took 0 bases from V and 8 from J, leaving 10 bases between them. The CDR3 is made up of 13 amino acids. Germline values: CDR1 SGHVS, CDR2 FQNEAQ. The CDR3 nucleotides read TGTGCCAGCAGCTTAGCAGTTGGGGCAGAAGCTTTCTTT. Translating it yields CASSLAVGAEAFF.